Described below is a single T cell receptor (beta chain) sequence and its context. From germline, CDR1 is SGHAT and CDR2 FQDESV (reference sequence). The CDR3 loop spans 16 amino acids. J was trimmed by 1 base and V by 1 base; bases with no gene match: 5. These data originate in a study of shared clonotypes between healthy human individuals. Only in-frame clones appear in the TCRdb table, and some are missing; sequencing was by immunoSEQ multiplex PCR. The sample comprises about 1 million clones, around four fifths of which are singletons, and approximately 1.5% rests with the top ten. The sequencing input was memory CD4+ T cells sorted from blood. The subset denotes: CD45RA-negative fraction. This receptor was identified in a man between 18 and 29 years old in good health. V usage is TRBV11-1 and J usage is TRBJ1-1; 8 bases are shared with TRBD1. This chain's CDR3 is CASSLGWDRPNTEAFF. The DNA for the CDR3 is TGTGCCAGCAGCTTAGGGTGGGACAGGCCGAACACTGAAGCTTTCTTT.